A selection of T cell receptor beta chains follows, all from one sample in a study of shared clonotypes between healthy human individuals. The assay was immunoSEQ multiplex PCR, and TCRdb's table has in-frame clones only and misses some. The sample holds more than 2,000,000 clones, around nine tenths seen once. The sequencing input was naive CD4+ T cells sorted from blood. The receptors stem from a man younger than 35 in good health. CDR3s include the opening cysteine and the closing phenylalanine or tryptophan. Each record gives: CDR3 DNA, CDR3 protein, J gene, CDR3 length, D gene, V gene. A D gene is named only where the DNA matches it firmly.

TGTGCCAGCAGTTTAGGGGACAGGAGCAATCAGCCCCAGCATTTT CASSLGDRSNQPQHF TRBJ1-5 15 TRBD1 TRBV28
TGTGCCAGCAGCAGGGGCGAGCGGACTGAAGCTTTCTTT CASSRGERTEAFF TRBJ1-1 13 - TRBV6-5
TGCGCCAGCAGCTCTGGACAGCCTCCCTACGAGCAGTACTTC CASSSGQPPYEQYF TRBJ2-7 14 - TRBV5-1
TGTGCCAGTAGTGCGCCTGGACAGGGTGACTATGGCTACACCTTC CASSAPGQGDYGYTF TRBJ1-2 15 TRBD1 TRBV19
TGCGCCAGCAGCCGGGGACCGAACACTGAAGCTTTCTTT CASSRGPNTEAFF TRBJ1-1 13 - TRBV5-1
TGTGCCAGCAGCAAACAGGGGGCGTACTACGAGCAGTACTTC CASSKQGAYYEQYF TRBJ2-7 14 TRBD1 TRBV5-5
TGTGCCAGCAGCCGGGACAGGGGGGAAGGGTCCTACGAGCAGTACTTC CASSRDRGEGSYEQYF TRBJ2-7 16 TRBD1 TRBV27
TGTGCCTGGTCAGGGGAGTTCACTGTAAATCAGCCCCAGCATTTT CAWSGEFTVNQPQHF TRBJ1-5 15 - TRBV30
TGTGCCAGCAGCGGTAGTAGCATGACAGGGAGTGGCTATGGCTACACCTTC CASSGSSMTGSGYGYTF TRBJ1-2 17 TRBD1 TRBV9
TGTGCCAGCAGCACGGGCCCAAGGGATGAAAAACTGTTTTTT CASSTGPRDEKLFF TRBJ1-4 14 - TRBV9
TGTGCCAGCAGCTTGGGGACATTTTCCGCCGGGGAGCTGTTTTTT CASSLGTFSAGELFF TRBJ2-2 15 - TRBV5-6
TGTGCCAGCCGCCAGATCTTAGGCACTAATGAAAAACTGTTTTTT CASRQILGTNEKLFF TRBJ1-4 15 - TRBV27
TGCGCCAGCACCGCTGGAACTAGCACAGATACGCAGTATTTT CASTAGTSTDTQYF TRBJ2-3 14 - TRBV5-1
TGTGCCAGCTCACCAAGTACAGGATCAGCTGGAAACACCATATATTTT CASSPSTGSAGNTIYF TRBJ1-3 16 - TRBV18